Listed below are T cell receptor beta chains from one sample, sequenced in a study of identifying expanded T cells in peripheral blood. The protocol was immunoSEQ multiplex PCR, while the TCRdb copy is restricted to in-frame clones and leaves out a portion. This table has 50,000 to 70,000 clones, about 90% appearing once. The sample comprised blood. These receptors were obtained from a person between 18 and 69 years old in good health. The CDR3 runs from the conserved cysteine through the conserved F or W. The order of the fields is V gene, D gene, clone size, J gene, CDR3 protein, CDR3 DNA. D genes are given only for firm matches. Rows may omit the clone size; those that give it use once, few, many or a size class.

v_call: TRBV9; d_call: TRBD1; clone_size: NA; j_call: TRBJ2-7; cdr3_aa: CASSPRTGGYEQYF; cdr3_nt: TGTGCCAGCAGCCCACGGACAGGCGGCTACGAGCAGTACTTC
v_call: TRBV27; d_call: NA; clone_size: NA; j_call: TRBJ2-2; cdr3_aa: CASQKNTGELFF; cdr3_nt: TGTGCCTCTCAGAAGAACACCGGGGAGCTGTTTTTT
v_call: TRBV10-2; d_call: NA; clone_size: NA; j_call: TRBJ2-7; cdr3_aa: CASSDGTDYYEQYF; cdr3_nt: TGCGCCAGCAGCGACGGGACCGATTATTACGAGCAGTACTTC
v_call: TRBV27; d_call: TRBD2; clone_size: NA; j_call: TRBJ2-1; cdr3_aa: CASSSGLGNYNEQFF; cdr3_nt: TGTGCCAGCAGTTCGGGACTAGGGAATTACAATGAGCAGTTCTTC
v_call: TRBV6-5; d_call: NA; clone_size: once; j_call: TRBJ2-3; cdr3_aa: CASSYSTGGSDTQYF; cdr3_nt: TGTGCCAGCAGTTACTCCACAGGAGGGTCAGATACGCAGTATTTT
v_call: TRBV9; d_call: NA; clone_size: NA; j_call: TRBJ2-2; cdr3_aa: CASDQGGTGELFF; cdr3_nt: TGTGCCAGCGATCAGGGTGGGACCGGGGAGCTGTTTTTT
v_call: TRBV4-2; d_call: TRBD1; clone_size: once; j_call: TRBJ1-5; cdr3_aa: CASRKGTEFNQPQHF; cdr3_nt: TGTGCCAGCAGGAAGGGGACAGAGTTCAATCAGCCCCAGCATTTT
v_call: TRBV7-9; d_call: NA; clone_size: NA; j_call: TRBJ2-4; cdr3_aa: CASSLSRGVSAKNIQYF; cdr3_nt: TGTGCCAGCAGCTTATCCCGAGGGGTGTCGGCCAAAAACATTCAGTACTTC
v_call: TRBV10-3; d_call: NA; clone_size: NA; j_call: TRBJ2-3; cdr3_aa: CAISEKGSTDTQYF; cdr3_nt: TGTGCCATCAGTGAAAAGGGAAGCACAGATACGCAGTATTTT
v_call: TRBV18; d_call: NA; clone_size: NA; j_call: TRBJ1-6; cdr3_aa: CASSQGQGNSPLHF; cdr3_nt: TGTGCCAGCTCACAGGGTCAGGGGAATTCACCCCTCCACTTT
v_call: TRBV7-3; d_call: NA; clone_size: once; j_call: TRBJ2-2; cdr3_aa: CASTNRKDGGELFF; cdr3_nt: TGTGCCAGCACCAATCGAAAGGACGGCGGGGAGCTGTTTTTT
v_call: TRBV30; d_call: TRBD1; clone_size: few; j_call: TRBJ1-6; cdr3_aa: CAWTDRPNSPLHF; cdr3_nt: TGTGCCTGGACGGACAGGCCTAATTCACCCCTCCACTTT
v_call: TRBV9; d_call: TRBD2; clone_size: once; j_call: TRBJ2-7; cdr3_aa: CASSPGTSGFYEQYF; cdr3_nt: TGTGCCAGCAGCCCCGGGACTAGCGGTTTCTACGAGCAGTACTTC
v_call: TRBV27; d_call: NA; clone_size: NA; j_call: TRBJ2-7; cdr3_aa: CASSSLLKYEQYF; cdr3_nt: TGTGCCAGCAGCTCCCTTCTCAAATACGAGCAGTACTTC
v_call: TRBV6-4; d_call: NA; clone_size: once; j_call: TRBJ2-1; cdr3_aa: CASSEQDNNEQFF; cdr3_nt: TGTGCCAGCAGTGAACAGGATAACAATGAGCAGTTCTTC
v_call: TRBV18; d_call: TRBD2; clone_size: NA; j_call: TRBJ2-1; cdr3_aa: CASSPTIPSGSGNEQFF; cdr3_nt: TGTGCCAGCTCTCCAACTATCCCTAGCGGGAGTGGCAATGAGCAGTTCTTC
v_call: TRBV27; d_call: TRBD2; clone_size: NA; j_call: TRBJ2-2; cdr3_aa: CASTSAGLNTGELFF; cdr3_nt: TGTGCCAGCACTTCAGCGGGATTAAACACCGGGGAGCTGTTTTTT
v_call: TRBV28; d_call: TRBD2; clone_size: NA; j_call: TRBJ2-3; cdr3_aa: CASSHSSGGAGDTQYF; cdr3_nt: TGTGCCAGCAGTCACTCTAGCGGGGGGGCCGGAGATACGCAGTATTTT
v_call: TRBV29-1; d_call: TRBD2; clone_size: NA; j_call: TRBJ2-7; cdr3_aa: CSAILAEQYF; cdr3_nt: TGCAGCGCCATACTAGCGGAGCAGTACTTC
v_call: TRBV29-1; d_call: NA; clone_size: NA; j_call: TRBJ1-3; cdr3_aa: CSVGLGQVGNTIYF; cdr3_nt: TGCAGCGTTGGCCTAGGGCAGGTCGGAAACACCATATATTTT
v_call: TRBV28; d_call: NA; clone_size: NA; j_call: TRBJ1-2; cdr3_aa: CASTLEQGGYTF; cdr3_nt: TGTGCCAGCACCCTAGAACAAGGTGGCTACACCTTC
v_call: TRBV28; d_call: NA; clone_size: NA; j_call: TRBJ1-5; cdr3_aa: CASSLSGTNQPQHF; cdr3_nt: TGTGCCAGCAGTTTATCAGGGACTAATCAGCCCCAGCATTTT
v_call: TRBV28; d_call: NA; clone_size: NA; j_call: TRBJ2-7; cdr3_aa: CASSGVFGGSYEQYF; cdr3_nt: TGTGCCAGCAGTGGGGTGTTCGGTGGCTCCTACGAGCAGTACTTC
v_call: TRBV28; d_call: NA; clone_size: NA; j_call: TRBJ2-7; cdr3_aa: CAIRSGFRYEQYF; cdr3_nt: TGTGCCATTAGGTCAGGGTTTCGTTACGAGCAGTACTTC
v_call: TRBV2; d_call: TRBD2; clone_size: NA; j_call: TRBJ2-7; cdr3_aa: CASGWTSGYEQYF; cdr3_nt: TGTGCCAGCGGGTGGACTAGCGGCTACGAGCAGTACTTC
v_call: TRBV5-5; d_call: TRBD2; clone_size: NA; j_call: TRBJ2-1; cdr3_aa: CASSSVSAWASGYNEQFF; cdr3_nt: TGTGCCAGCAGCTCGGTGTCGGCGTGGGCTAGCGGATACAATGAGCAGTTCTTC
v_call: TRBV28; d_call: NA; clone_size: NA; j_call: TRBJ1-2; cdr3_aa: CASSPPVNYGYTF; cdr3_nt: TGTGCCAGCAGTCCCCCAGTTAACTATGGCTACACCTTC
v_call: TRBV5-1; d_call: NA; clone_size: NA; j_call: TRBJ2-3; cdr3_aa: CASSLGGKTDTQYF; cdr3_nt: TGCGCCAGCAGCTTGGGCGGGAAAACAGATACGCAGTATTTT
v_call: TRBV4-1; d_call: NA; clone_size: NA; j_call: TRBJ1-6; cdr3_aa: CASSQVYFGYNSPLHF; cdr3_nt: TGCGCCAGCAGCCAAGTCTATTTCGGCTATAATTCACCCCTCCACTTT
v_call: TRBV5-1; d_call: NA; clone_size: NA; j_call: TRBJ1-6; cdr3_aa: CASRWTVVSSYNSPLHF; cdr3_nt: TGCGCCAGCAGATGGACAGTCGTTAGCTCCTATAATTCACCCCTCCACTTT
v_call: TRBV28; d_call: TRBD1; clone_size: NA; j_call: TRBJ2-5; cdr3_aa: CASTGQGKETQYF; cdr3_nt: TGTGCCAGCACCGGACAGGGAAAAGAGACCCAGTACTTC
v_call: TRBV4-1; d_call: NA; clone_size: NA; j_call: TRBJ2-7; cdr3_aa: CASSSRTESYEQYF; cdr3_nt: TGCGCCAGCTCATCACGGACAGAGTCCTACGAGCAGTACTTC